Below, 17 T cell receptor beta chains from the same sample are listed, as sequenced in a study of blood T cell repertoires in COVID-19. The method was immunoSEQ multiplex PCR; TCRdb's version includes in-frame clones alone and lacks a portion of them. Of around 160,000 clones listed, approximately 80% are singletons. Specimen: peripheral blood. The receptors were sampled from a woman of 80 years or more with acute or convalescent COVID-19.

This chain uses TRBV28 with TRBJ1-5; no firm D call. Germline loops: CDR1 MDHEN, CDR2 SYDVKM. The CDR3 loop spans 12 amino acids. V gave up 8 bases and J gave up 4 bases, with 9 bases separating them. In DNA, the CDR3 is TGTGCCAGCTGGAGGGAAAATCAGCCCCAGCATTTT. Its translation is CASWRENQPQHF. Together with reference TRBV28 and TRBJ1-5, the CDR3 gives the full variable domain: DVKVTQSSRYLVKRTGEKVFLECVQDMDHENMFWYRQDPGLGLRLIYFSYDVKMKEKGDIPEGYSVSREKKERFSLILESASTNQTSMYLCASWRENQPQHFGDGTRLSIL.

The gene calls are TRBV11-2 and TRBJ2-5; D remains ambiguous. The germline CDR1 and CDR2 sequences are SGHAT and FQNNGV. This CDR3 has 14 residues. The germline V and J ends were trimmed by 6 bases and 2 bases, with 13 bases remaining between them. The CDR3 region is CASSPFDSQETQYF. In nucleotides, the CDR3 is TGTGCCAGCAGTCCATTCGACTCGCAAGAGACCCAGTACTTC.

The chain recombines TRBV7-8 with TRBJ2-3; D might be TRBD2 (6 bases). Germline CDR1 is SGHVS and CDR2 is FQNEAQ. V lost 2 bases to trimming and J lost 0 bases, with 9 bases between them. This CDR3 has 15 residues. CDR3 sequence: CASSLRSGSTDTQYF. CDR3 coding DNA: TGTGCCAGCAGCTTACGTAGCGGAAGCACAGATACGCAGTATTTT.

This clone has more than one count but fewer than ten. The chain combines TRBV28 with TRBJ2-3, with no clear D. Per germline, CDR1 MDHEN and CDR2 SYDVKM. The CDR3 runs 13 residues. Here the CDR3 reads CALEPPSTDTQYF. The CDR3 nucleotides read TGTGCGTTGGAGCCCCCTAGCACAGATACGCAGTATTTT.

The chain's CDR3 is CASSWTGAETQYF. DNA of the CDR3: TGCGCCAGCAGCTGGACAGGGGCAGAGACCCAGTACTTC. The rearrangement links TRBV5-1 to TRBJ2-5, with TRBD1 matching over 9 bases. V dropped 3 bases and J dropped 4; count of bases not matched to a gene: 1. The CDR3 extends over 13 amino acids. Germline V gene lookup returns CDR1 SGHRS and CDR2 YFSETQ. Complete variable domain (other parts from reference TRBV5-1 and TRBJ2-5): KAGVTQTPRYLIKTRGQQVTLSCSPISGHRSVSWYQQTPGQGLQFLFEYFSETQRNKGNFPGRFSGRQFSNSRSEMNVSTLELGDSALYLCASSWTGAETQYFGPGTRLLVL.

This CDR3 is CASSLVGQGTTGELFF. CDR3 in DNA: TGCGCCAGCAGCTTAGTGGGACAGGGGACCACCGGGGAGCTGTTTTTT. The chain has TRBV5-1 and TRBJ2-2; 10 positions agree with TRBD1. Looked up from germline, CDR1 is SGHRS and CDR2 is YFSETQ. This CDR3 contains 16 residues. V gave up 2 bases and J gave up 4 bases; unmatched junction bases: 5.

The chain recombines TRBV7-9 with TRBJ1-5; D may be TRBD1 (5 bases). Germline lookup yields CDR1 SEHNR and CDR2 FQNEAQ (reference sequence). V lost 0 bases and J 2 bases, leaving 5 bases between the germline ends. This CDR3 contains 14 residues. The CDR3 region is CASSLAGGNQPQHF. CDR3 DNA: TGTGCCAGCAGCTTAGCAGGGGGCAATCAGCCCCAGCATTTT.

The V gene is TRBV9, the J gene TRBJ2-3; 7 bases fit TRBD2. The CDR3 consists of 14 residues. Germline V CDR1 and CDR2: SGDLS, YYNGEE. Trimming cost V 0 bases and J 3 bases; bases outside gene matches: 1. DNA of the CDR3: TGTGCCAGCAGCGTAGAAGCGGGAACAGATACGCAGTATTTT. Protein sequence: CASSVEAGTDTQYF.

The V call is TRBV18, the J call TRBJ1-1; the D gene is possibly TRBD1 (5 bases). Trimming pared 5 bases from V and 1 base from J, leaving 17 bases between. Per germline, CDR1 KGHSH and CDR2 LQKENI. There are 16 residues in the CDR3. The CDR3 DNA reads as TGTGCCAGCTCAACTGGGGCTCCCCCTTCGAACACTGAAGCTTTCTTT. Translating it yields CASSTGAPPSNTEAFF.

The DNA for the CDR3 is TGTGCCAGCAGCCAAGATCTTTCACCCCTCCACTTT. Translating gives CASSQDLSPLHF. V usage is TRBV3-1 (or the pseudogene TRBV3-2) and J usage is TRBJ1-6; D is unresolved. Trimming shortened V by 0 bases and J by 9 bases, and 3 bases separated the two germline ends. Germline loops: CDR1 LGHDT, CDR2 YNNKEL (reference sequence). This CDR3 contains 12 residues.

The CDR3 loop is CASSFRDAEAFF. DNA for the CDR3: TGTGCCAGTAGTTTCAGGGATGCTGAAGCTTTCTTT. The chain joins TRBV19 to TRBJ1-1; D is perhaps TRBD1 (5 bases). V was clipped by 5 bases and J by 6 bases, with 10 bases between them. The CDR3 sequence is 12 residues long. Per the germline V gene, CDR1 is LNHDA and CDR2 is SQIVND (reference sequence).

This rearrangement joins TRBV10-1 to TRBJ2-3; TRBD1 aligns across 7 bases. The CDR3 runs to 15 residues. The ends lost 8 bases at V and 0 bases at J; junction bases unmatched: 8. Germline V gene sequence: CDR1 WNHNN, CDR2 SYGVQD (reference sequence). The CDR3 nucleotides are TGCGCCAGCCGCCTTGGACAGGCGAGCACAGATACGCAGTATTTT. Translation gives CASRLGQASTDTQYF.

This rearrangement joins TRBV10-1 to TRBJ1-4, with D tentatively TRBD1 (5 bases). V lost 7 bases to trimming and J lost 6 bases, with 9 bases between them. Germline CDR1 WNHNN, CDR2 SYGVQD (reference sequence). The CDR3 is made up of 12 amino acids. The CDR3: CASKGVDEKLFF. CDR3 nucleotides: TGCGCCAGCAAAGGGGTGGATGAAAAACTGTTTTTT.

CDR3 in amino acids: CASINRGNSPLHF. In DNA form, the CDR3 reads TGTGCCAGCATCAACAGGGGAAATTCACCCCTCCACTTT. The rearrangement links TRBV6-5 to TRBJ1-6; 7 positions agree with TRBD1. The CDR3 sequence is 13 residues long. The ends lost 7 bases at V and 7 bases at J; junction bases unmatched: 4. In germline, CDR1 is MNHEY, CDR2 SVGAGI.

The chain couples TRBV2 to TRBJ2-7, with unresolved D. CDR1 and CDR2 (germline): SNHLY, FYNNEI. Trimming cost V 3 bases and J 0 bases, with 15 bases left between them. The CDR3 totals 16 residues. For the CDR3, the DNA is TGTGCCAGCAGTGATGAGGCCCTGCGGAGCTCCTACGAGCAGTACTTC. Its translation is CASSDEALRSSYEQYF.

The chain links TRBV5-1 to TRBJ1-6, with 8 bases identical to TRBD1. Germline values: CDR1 SGHRS, CDR2 YFSETQ. CDR3 length: 14 amino acids. V gave up 7 bases and J gave up 7 bases; unmatched junction bases: 7. CDR3 in DNA: TGCGCCAGCGGCAGGGGGCAGGGGAATTCACCCCTCCACTTT. This codes for CASGRGQGNSPLHF. The full variable domain, in which reference TRBV5-1 and TRBJ1-6 provide the parts outside the CDR3, is KAGVTQTPRYLIKTRGQQVTLSCSPISGHRSVSWYQQTPGQGLQFLFEYFSETQRNKGNFPGRFSGRQFSNSRSEMNVSTLELGDSALYLCASGRGQGNSPLHFGNGTRLTVT.

This clone was recorded once. The rearrangement joins TRBV28 to TRBJ2-1; a possible D gene is TRBD1 (5 bases). This CDR3 is built from 15 residues. CDR1 and CDR2 from the germline V gene are MDHEN and SYDVKM. Trimming left V 5 bases short and J 6 bases short, with 17 bases between. The CDR3, as DNA: TGTGCCAGCAGTCTCACCCTCGGACAAAGCAATGAGCAGTTCTTC. Its protein is CASSLTLGQSNEQFF.